The present TCR beta chain was sequenced within a study of T cell responses to AZD1222 COVID-19 vaccine. The CDR3 has 13 amino acids. Per the germline V gene, CDR1 is SGHNT and CDR2 is YENEEA. V dropped 5 bases and J dropped 0 bases, with 8 bases sitting between them. Produced via immunoSEQ multiplex PCR; TCRdb's table is partial and in-frame only. The data show roughly 120,000 clones, about 90% seen once. V is TRBV11-3 and J is TRBJ2-7, with D possibly TRBD1 on 5 matching bases. The sequence came from an adult in good health. The specimen comprised peripheral blood, sampled on day 0 of AZD1222 vaccination. The CDR3 DNA sequence: TGTGCCAGCAGCCCTGGGGCCTCCTACGAGCAGTACTTC. Protein: CASSPGASYEQYF.